This T cell receptor beta chain was captured in a study of OX40 agonist ivuxolimab in advanced cancers. Study summary: Eligibility rules accepted prior anti-PD-1, anti-PD-L1 or anti-CTLA-4 therapy, and 35% to 45% had some.

The germline CDR1 and CDR2 sequences are MDHEN and SYDVKM. The junction had 14 bases not matched to a gene; V was cut back by 3 bases and J by 2 bases. This CDR3 has 19 residues. Libraries were prepared by immunoSEQ multiplex PCR; TCRdb keeps only in-frame clonotypes and omits some of them. The sample lists more than 35,000 clones, approximately 72% seen once, with roughly 13% in the top ten. With baseline, cycle 4 day 1, and cycle 7 day 1 as timepoints, blood was sampled. The J gene is TRBJ1-5, the V gene TRBV28; 9 nucleotides match TRBD1. This receptor was obtained from an adult with an advanced solid tumor such as melanoma, head and neck, liver or kidney cancer. The starting material was CD4+ or CD8+ T cells sorted from blood, obtained in a trial of the OX40 agonist ivuxolimab. For the CDR3, the DNA is TGTGCCAGCAGTTTGTCAATGGGACAGGGTCTCGTCGGCAATCAGCCCCAGCATTTT. Protein product: CASSLSMGQGLVGNQPQHF.